These T cell receptor beta chains were read from a single sample in a study of T cell responses to AZD1222 COVID-19 vaccine. Profiled with immunoSEQ multiplex PCR; TCRdb holds only in-frame clones, not every one. Here the sample spans about 120,000 clones, 87% being singletons. The sequences come from peripheral blood, collected on day 0 of AZD1222 vaccination. The source of these receptors is an adult in good health. CDR3s include the opening cysteine and the closing phenylalanine or tryptophan. A D gene is named only where the DNA matches it firmly. Size is stated for part of the rows, as once, few or many counts, or as a class when the clone is expanded.

CDR3aa: CASSYPLAGDYRDEQFF
CDR3nt: TGTGCCAGCAGTTACCCCCTAGCGGGAGATTACCGGGATGAGCAGTTCTTC
d_gene: TRBD2
v_gene: TRBV6-2/TRBV6-3
j_gene: TRBJ2-1
abundance: NA

CDR3aa: CASSPRGGQETQYF
CDR3nt: TGTGCCAGCTCACCACGGGGAGGCCAAGAGACCCAGTACTTC
d_gene: NA
v_gene: TRBV18
j_gene: TRBJ2-5
abundance: NA

CDR3aa: CASNPSGGANEKLFF
CDR3nt: TGTGCCAGCAATCCCTCAGGGGGTGCTAATGAAAAACTGTTTTTT
d_gene: TRBD1
v_gene: TRBV2
j_gene: TRBJ1-4
abundance: NA

CDR3aa: CASSLELAGGTYEQYF
CDR3nt: TGTGCCAGCAGCTTGGAGCTAGCGGGAGGGACCTACGAGCAGTACTTC
d_gene: TRBD2
v_gene: TRBV5-4
j_gene: TRBJ2-7
abundance: NA

CDR3aa: CASSRRGSYEQYF
CDR3nt: TGTGCCAGCAGCCGCAGGGGTTCCTACGAGCAGTACTTC
d_gene: NA
v_gene: TRBV6-5
j_gene: TRBJ2-7
abundance: NA

CDR3aa: CSVRMGSSTDTQYF
CDR3nt: TGCAGCGTTCGGATGGGGTCTTCCACAGATACGCAGTATTTT
d_gene: NA
v_gene: TRBV29-1
j_gene: TRBJ2-3
abundance: once

CDR3aa: CSVPRTGSTDTQYF
CDR3nt: TGCAGCGTCCCAAGGACAGGGAGCACAGATACGCAGTATTTT
d_gene: TRBD1
v_gene: TRBV29-1
j_gene: TRBJ2-3
abundance: few

CDR3aa: CASSPNRLAGGWDEQFF
CDR3nt: TGTGCCAGCAGCCCAAACCGACTAGCGGGAGGTTGGGATGAGCAGTTCTTC
d_gene: TRBD2
v_gene: TRBV6-2/TRBV6-3
j_gene: TRBJ2-1
abundance: NA

CDR3aa: CASSQSGTVAYEQYF
CDR3nt: TGTGCCAGCAGCCAATCCGGGACGGTAGCCTACGAGCAGTACTTC
d_gene: NA
v_gene: TRBV3-1/TRBV3-2
j_gene: TRBJ2-7
abundance: NA

CDR3aa: CASSQDRKRGQIAKNIQYF
CDR3nt: TGCGCCAGCAGCCAAGATAGGAAGCGGGGACAAATAGCCAAAAACATTCAGTACTTC
d_gene: NA
v_gene: TRBV4-3
j_gene: TRBJ2-4
abundance: NA

CDR3aa: CASSLIAGASSEQYF
CDR3nt: TGTGCCAGCAGCTTAATAGCGGGAGCAAGCTCCGAGCAGTACTTC
d_gene: TRBD2
v_gene: TRBV7-3
j_gene: TRBJ2-7
abundance: NA

CDR3aa: CASSFSDTSNTEAFF
CDR3nt: TGTGCCAGCAGCTTTTCTGACACGTCGAACACTGAAGCTTTCTTT
d_gene: NA
v_gene: TRBV7-2
j_gene: TRBJ1-1
abundance: NA

CDR3aa: CASSPDHTGFILGNEQFF
CDR3nt: TGTGCCAGCAGCCCAGATCACACAGGGTTTATCTTAGGCAATGAGCAGTTCTTC
d_gene: NA
v_gene: TRBV7-2
j_gene: TRBJ2-1
abundance: NA

CDR3aa: CASSQGGPDTDTQYF
CDR3nt: TGCGCCAGCAGCCAAGGGGGGCCGGACACAGATACGCAGTATTTT
d_gene: NA
v_gene: TRBV4-3
j_gene: TRBJ2-3
abundance: NA

CDR3aa: CASSPTGGEQFF
CDR3nt: TGTGCCAGCAGCCCCACAGGAGGTGAGCAGTTCTTC
d_gene: NA
v_gene: TRBV6-2/TRBV6-3
j_gene: TRBJ2-1
abundance: NA

CDR3aa: CASSIRTGNSGANVLTF
CDR3nt: TGTGCCAGCAGCATACGGACAGGGAACTCTGGGGCCAACGTCCTGACTTTC
d_gene: TRBD1
v_gene: TRBV5-4
j_gene: TRBJ2-6
abundance: NA

CDR3aa: CASSRQNSNQPQHF
CDR3nt: TGTGCCAGCAGCCGTCAAAATAGCAATCAGCCCCAGCATTTT
d_gene: NA
v_gene: TRBV3-1/TRBV3-2
j_gene: TRBJ1-5
abundance: NA

CDR3aa: CASSHRQGVNTEAFF
CDR3nt: TGTGCCAGCAGCCATAGACAGGGTGTGAACACTGAAGCTTTCTTT
d_gene: TRBD1
v_gene: TRBV5-4
j_gene: TRBJ1-1
abundance: once

CDR3aa: CASSYSTSGRRGEQYF
CDR3nt: TGTGCCAGCAGTTACTCGACTAGCGGGAGACGTGGCGAGCAGTACTTC
d_gene: TRBD2
v_gene: TRBV6-2/TRBV6-3
j_gene: TRBJ2-7
abundance: NA

CDR3aa: CASAPRINTEAFF
CDR3nt: TGTGCCAGCGCCCCACGTATTAACACTGAAGCTTTCTTT
d_gene: NA
v_gene: TRBV5-8
j_gene: TRBJ1-1
abundance: NA

CDR3aa: CASKVALETQYF
CDR3nt: TGCGCCAGCAAGGTGGCGTTAGAGACCCAGTACTTC
d_gene: NA
v_gene: TRBV10-1
j_gene: TRBJ2-5
abundance: NA

CDR3aa: CASSAGGGNSGNTIYF
CDR3nt: TGTGCCAGCAGCGCTGGGGGTGGGAACTCTGGAAACACCATATATTTT
d_gene: NA
v_gene: TRBV5-4
j_gene: TRBJ1-3
abundance: NA

CDR3aa: CASTPGYYEQYF
CDR3nt: TGTGCCAGCACACCGGGTTATTACGAGCAGTACTTC
d_gene: NA
v_gene: TRBV28
j_gene: TRBJ2-7
abundance: NA

CDR3aa: CASSQAAVGELFF
CDR3nt: TGTGCCAGCAGCCAAGCGGCGGTCGGGGAGCTGTTTTTT
d_gene: NA
v_gene: TRBV6-2/TRBV6-3
j_gene: TRBJ2-2
abundance: once

CDR3aa: CASSLEFRAQETQYF
CDR3nt: TGTGCCAGCAGCTTGGAGTTCAGGGCTCAAGAGACCCAGTACTTC
d_gene: NA
v_gene: TRBV5-8
j_gene: TRBJ2-5
abundance: few

CDR3aa: CASSERGRVTEAFF
CDR3nt: TGTGCCAGCAGTGAAAGGGGTAGGGTGACTGAAGCTTTCTTT
d_gene: NA
v_gene: TRBV6-1
j_gene: TRBJ1-1
abundance: NA

CDR3aa: CSVNIGTSGLYF
CDR3nt: TGCAGCGTCAACATCGGGACTAGCGGGTTGTACTTC
d_gene: TRBD2
v_gene: TRBV29-1
j_gene: TRBJ2-7
abundance: NA

CDR3aa: CASSPTGGNQPQHF
CDR3nt: TGTGCCAGCAGTCCCACAGGGGGGAATCAGCCCCAGCATTTT
d_gene: TRBD1
v_gene: TRBV6-2/TRBV6-3
j_gene: TRBJ1-5
abundance: NA

CDR3aa: CASTLLNTEAFF
CDR3nt: TGTGCCAGCACTCTTTTGAACACTGAAGCTTTCTTT
d_gene: NA
v_gene: TRBV28
j_gene: TRBJ1-1
abundance: NA

CDR3aa: CASSTGVGANEQFF
CDR3nt: TGTGCCAGCAGTACGGGGGTCGGTGCGAATGAGCAGTTCTTC
d_gene: NA
v_gene: TRBV7-2
j_gene: TRBJ2-1
abundance: NA

CDR3aa: CSVEDGGKMTEAFF
CDR3nt: TGCAGCGTTGAAGATGGGGGAAAAATGACTGAAGCTTTCTTT
d_gene: NA
v_gene: TRBV29-1
j_gene: TRBJ1-1
abundance: NA